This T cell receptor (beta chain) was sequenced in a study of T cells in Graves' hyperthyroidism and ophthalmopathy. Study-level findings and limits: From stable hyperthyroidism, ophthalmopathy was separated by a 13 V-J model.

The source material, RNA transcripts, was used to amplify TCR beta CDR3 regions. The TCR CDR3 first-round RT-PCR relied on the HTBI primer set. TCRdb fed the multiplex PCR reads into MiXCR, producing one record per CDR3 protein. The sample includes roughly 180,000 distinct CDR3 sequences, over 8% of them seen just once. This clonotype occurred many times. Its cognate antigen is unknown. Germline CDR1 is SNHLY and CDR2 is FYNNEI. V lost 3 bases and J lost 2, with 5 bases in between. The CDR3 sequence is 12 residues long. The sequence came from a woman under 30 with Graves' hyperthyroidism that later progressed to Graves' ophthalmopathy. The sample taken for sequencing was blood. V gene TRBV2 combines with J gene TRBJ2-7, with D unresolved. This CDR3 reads CASSEPAYEQYF. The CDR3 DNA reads TGTGCCAGCAGTGAGCCAGCCTACGAGCAGTACTTC.